This T cell receptor (beta chain) was captured by sequencing in a study of a mutant IDH1 vaccine in newly diagnosed glioma. Study context: An approximately 62% male, about 38% female split and a mean age of about 40 years characterized treated patients. Most patients had radiochemotherapy with temozolomide before enrollment; others had one alone.

Indicated time point: baseline, week 1 (first vaccination visit). Treatment reported: pre-vaccination baseline after standard-of-care therapy. Study observations and caveats: Top peripheral T cell clonotype shifts appeared unrelated to pseudoprogression. A vaccine-induced immune response developed in around 94% of the patients.

Clones were sequenced by immunoSEQ multiplex PCR, and TCRdb holds only the in-frame ones, with some missing. Altogether 80,000 to 100,000 clones are present, 82% being singletons, with the ten largest covering about 5.3%. In the case of this clone: As yet, its antigen is unknown.

CDR1 and CDR2 from the germline V gene are SGHRS and YFSETQ. V lost 2 bases to trimming and J lost 3 bases, with 11 bases between them. This CDR3 has 14 amino acids. The source material was PBMCs, sampled from a glioma patient treated with radiotherapy, temozolomide or both. This clonotype was sampled from a man aged 35-49 years with glioma. Some clones in this sample may be carry-over from other donors' samples. J is TRBJ2-5 and V is TRBV5-1; tentative D call: TRBD1 (6 bases). The CDR3 DNA follows: TGCGCCAGCAGCTTTTCAGGGGCGGAAGAGACCCAGTACTTC. Translated: CASSFSGAEETQYF.